A selection of T cell receptor beta chains follows, all from one sample in a study of cytomegalovirus exposure and HLA in healthy donors. Assay: immunoSEQ multiplex PCR; the TCRdb copy retains only in-frame clones and omits some. Of over 100,000 clones detected, around 76% appear once; the ten largest clones hold 9% to 15%. Sequenced material: PBMCs. The receptors originated from a woman aged 40-49 years in good health and CMV-seropositive. CDR3s include the opening cysteine and the closing phenylalanine or tryptophan. A D gene is named only where the DNA matches it firmly. Size tells how often a clone was seen (once, few, many) or the class of an expanded clone, and some rows leave it out.

v_call: TRBV30; j_call: TRBJ2-5; clone_size: .; d_call: TRBD2; cdr3_nt: TGTGCCTGGAGCGGGTTAGCGGGCGGGGAGACCCAGTACTTC; cdr3_aa: CAWSGLAGGETQYF
v_call: TRBV30; j_call: TRBJ1-2; clone_size: .; d_call: TRBD1; cdr3_nt: TGTGCCTGGACACAGGGGGCTCGTGGCTACACCTTC; cdr3_aa: CAWTQGARGYTF
v_call: TRBV5-1; j_call: TRBJ2-5; clone_size: .; d_call: TRBD2; cdr3_nt: TGCGCCAGCAGCTGGCGACTAGCGGGGGAAGAGACCCAGTACTTC; cdr3_aa: CASSWRLAGEETQYF
v_call: TRBV29-1; j_call: TRBJ2-1; clone_size: .; d_call: .; cdr3_nt: TGCAGCCCCCAGACAGTGGATTCCTACAATGAGCAGTTCTTC; cdr3_aa: CSPQTVDSYNEQFF
v_call: TRBV21-1; j_call: TRBJ2-7; clone_size: .; d_call: .; cdr3_nt: TGTGCCAGCAGCTCACTCAGCGGGGGGACAGACGAGCAGTACTTC; cdr3_aa: CASSSLSGGTDEQYF
v_call: TRBV5-1; j_call: TRBJ2-3; clone_size: .; d_call: TRBD2; cdr3_nt: TGCGCCAGCTCCTTTGGGGCGGGGGGTCCTAGCACAGATACGCAGTATTTT; cdr3_aa: CASSFGAGGPSTDTQYF
v_call: TRBV5-5; j_call: TRBJ2-7; clone_size: .; d_call: .; cdr3_nt: TGTGCCAGCTATACCTCCCCGACAGACTCCTACGAGCAGTACTTC; cdr3_aa: CASYTSPTDSYEQYF
v_call: TRBV7-9; j_call: TRBJ1-3; clone_size: .; d_call: TRBD1; cdr3_nt: TGTGCCAGCAGCATAACACAGGGGACTGGAAACACCATATATTTT; cdr3_aa: CASSITQGTGNTIYF
v_call: TRBV2; j_call: TRBJ2-7; clone_size: .; d_call: .; cdr3_nt: TGTGCCAGCAGAACGGACAGTGACGAGCAGTACTTC; cdr3_aa: CASRTDSDEQYF
v_call: TRBV30; j_call: TRBJ2-1; clone_size: .; d_call: TRBD1; cdr3_nt: TGTGCCTGCCGGACAGGGGCTGGGGATGAGCAGTTCTTC; cdr3_aa: CACRTGAGDEQFF
v_call: TRBV4-1; j_call: TRBJ2-7; clone_size: .; d_call: TRBD2; cdr3_nt: TGCGCCAGCAGCCAACCATCTCCGGGACTAGCGGTCAACTACGAGCAGTACTTC; cdr3_aa: CASSQPSPGLAVNYEQYF
v_call: TRBV7-9; j_call: TRBJ2-6; clone_size: .; d_call: TRBD1; cdr3_nt: TGTGCCAGCAGCCCTCGGACAGGGGGGAGTTCTGGGGCCAACGTCCTGACTTTC; cdr3_aa: CASSPRTGGSSGANVLTF
v_call: TRBV28; j_call: TRBJ1-5; clone_size: .; d_call: .; cdr3_nt: TGTGCCAGCATCACGACCCCAGGGCTGATTCCCAATCAGCCCCAGCATTTT; cdr3_aa: CASITTPGLIPNQPQHF
v_call: TRBV19; j_call: TRBJ2-3; clone_size: .; d_call: TRBD1; cdr3_nt: TGTGCCAGTAGTATTGGGACAGGGGGAACAGATACGCAGTATTTT; cdr3_aa: CASSIGTGGTDTQYF
v_call: TRBV30; j_call: TRBJ1-6; clone_size: .; d_call: .; cdr3_nt: TGCGCCTGGAGTCGGGGGGTGGATTCACCCCTCCACTTT; cdr3_aa: CAWSRGVDSPLHF
v_call: TRBV19; j_call: TRBJ2-3; clone_size: once; d_call: TRBD2; cdr3_nt: TGTGCCAGTAGTACAAAGGGACTACCTTGGGGTACGCAGTATTTT; cdr3_aa: CASSTKGLPWGTQYF
v_call: TRBV9; j_call: TRBJ2-3; clone_size: .; d_call: .; cdr3_nt: TGTGCCAGCACCGTGACAGGAGGCACAGATACGCAGTATTTT; cdr3_aa: CASTVTGGTDTQYF
v_call: TRBV7-9; j_call: TRBJ2-5; clone_size: .; d_call: .; cdr3_nt: TGTTCCAGCAGCACGACAGGTGGAGAGACCCAGTACTTC; cdr3_aa: CSSSTTGGETQYF
v_call: TRBV25-1; j_call: TRBJ2-7; clone_size: .; d_call: .; cdr3_nt: TGTGCCAGCAGTGAAAACGGTCCCTACGAGCAGTACTTC; cdr3_aa: CASSENGPYEQYF
v_call: TRBV29-1; j_call: TRBJ1-5; clone_size: once; d_call: TRBD1; cdr3_nt: TGCAGCGTTGCAGGGGGTAGTGATCAGCCCCAGCATTTT; cdr3_aa: CSVAGGSDQPQHF
v_call: TRBV7-7; j_call: TRBJ1-3; clone_size: .; d_call: TRBD1; cdr3_nt: TGTGCTAGCAGCTTAGGACAGGGTGACACCATATATTTT; cdr3_aa: CASSLGQGDTIYF
v_call: TRBV9; j_call: TRBJ1-3; clone_size: .; d_call: .; cdr3_nt: TGTGCCAGCAGCCCCGAACGACAATACGGAAACACCATATATTTT; cdr3_aa: CASSPERQYGNTIYF
v_call: TRBV13; j_call: TRBJ2-1; clone_size: .; d_call: TRBD1; cdr3_nt: TGTGCCAGCAGCTTAGGCTTCCCCACAAAGTACCATCGGGACAGGATGTCCTACAATGAGCAGTTCTTC; cdr3_aa: CASSLGFPTKYHRDRMSYNEQFF
v_call: TRBV2; j_call: TRBJ2-2; clone_size: .; d_call: .; cdr3_nt: TGTGCCAGCAGCCTAGGACTCTTCACCGGGGAGCTGTTTTTT; cdr3_aa: CASSLGLFTGELFF
v_call: TRBV10-3; j_call: TRBJ1-5; clone_size: .; d_call: TRBD1; cdr3_nt: TGTGCCATCAGGGAAAGGACAGGGGTCGGACAGCCCCAGCATTTT; cdr3_aa: CAIRERTGVGQPQHF
v_call: TRBV29-1; j_call: TRBJ2-4; clone_size: .; d_call: .; cdr3_nt: TGCAGCGGCGGGACTGCCCGGGGCATTCAGTACTTC; cdr3_aa: CSGGTARGIQYF
v_call: TRBV9; j_call: TRBJ1-3; clone_size: .; d_call: .; cdr3_nt: TGTGCCAGCAGCGTAGAGGGGGACGTTCACTCTGGAAACACCATATATTTT; cdr3_aa: CASSVEGDVHSGNTIYF
v_call: TRBV28; j_call: TRBJ2-1; clone_size: .; d_call: .; cdr3_nt: TGTGCCAGCAGTCCTACCCTCCGGGTCCTAAATGAGCAGTTCTTC; cdr3_aa: CASSPTLRVLNEQFF
v_call: TRBV6-1; j_call: TRBJ1-5; clone_size: .; d_call: .; cdr3_nt: TGTGCCAGCAGTGATCGGAGCTTTCAGCCCCAGCATTTT; cdr3_aa: CASSDRSFQPQHF